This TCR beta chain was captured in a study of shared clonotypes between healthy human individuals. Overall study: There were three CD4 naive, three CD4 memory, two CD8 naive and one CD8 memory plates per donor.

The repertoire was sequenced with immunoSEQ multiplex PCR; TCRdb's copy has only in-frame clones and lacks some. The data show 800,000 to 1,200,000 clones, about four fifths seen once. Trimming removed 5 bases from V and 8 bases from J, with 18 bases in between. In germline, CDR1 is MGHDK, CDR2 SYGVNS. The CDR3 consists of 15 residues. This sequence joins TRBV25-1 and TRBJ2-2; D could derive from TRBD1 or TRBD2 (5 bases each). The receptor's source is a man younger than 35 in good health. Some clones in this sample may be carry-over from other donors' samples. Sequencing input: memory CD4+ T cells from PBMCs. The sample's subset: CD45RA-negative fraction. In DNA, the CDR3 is TGTGCCAGCAGTCGATCTAGGGGACCGACTGGGGAGCTGTTTTTT. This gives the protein CASSRSRGPTGELFF.